Sequencing of this T cell receptor beta chain was carried out in a study of OX40 agonist ivuxolimab in advanced cancers. Overall study findings and caveats: CD8+ T cells averaged more expanded clones than CD4+. Dosing at 0.1 to 3.0 mg/kg was accompanied by clonal expansion of CD4+ and CD8+ blood T cells by week 6.

The CDR3 sequence is 14 residues long. Germline assignment: CDR1 MGHRA and CDR2 YSYEKL. The V end lost 0 bases, the J end lost 6 bases, and 8 bases lay between the germline ends. The repertoire was sequenced with immunoSEQ multiplex PCR; TCRdb's copy has only in-frame clones and lacks some. The sample includes 98,000 or so clones, 91% of them seen just once. About this clone: Its antigen is not known.

The starting material was CD4+ or CD8+ T cells sorted from blood, obtained in a trial of the OX40 agonist ivuxolimab. The rearrangement uses TRBV4-1 and TRBJ2-2; D is unresolved. The clonotype comes from an adult with an advanced solid tumor such as melanoma, head and neck, liver or kidney cancer. This CDR3 reads CASSQDQVAGELFF. The CDR3 DNA sequence: TGCGCCAGCAGCCAAGATCAGGTTGCCGGGGAGCTGTTTTTT.